This passage covers 14 T cell receptor beta chains from one sample sequenced in a study of shared clonotypes between healthy human individuals. TCRdb's copy holds only in-frame clones and misses some; the assay was immunoSEQ multiplex PCR. This sample has over 2 million clones, with 85% to 95% found just once. Material for sequencing was naive CD4+ T cells sorted from blood. Sample subset: CD45RA+ positively selected. Receptors were obtained from a man aged 18 to 29 in good health.

The chain has TRBV10-2 and TRBJ2-7; 7 nucleotides line up with TRBD2. The CDR3 length is 16 residues. CDR1 WSHSY and CDR2 SAAADI come from the germline V gene. Trimming at V came to 2 bases and at J to 2 bases, leaving 9 bases not matched to a gene. This chain's CDR3 is CASSEVGRESPYEQYF. CDR3 sequence (DNA): TGCGCCAGCAGTGAGGTGGGGCGGGAGAGCCCCTACGAGCAGTACTTC.

As DNA, the CDR3 is TGCGCCAGCAGCCAAGCGGGAGGGATGAATACGCAGTATTTT. This encodes CASSQAGGMNTQYF. J is TRBJ2-3 and V is TRBV4-3; TRBD2 aligns across 8 bases. J gave up 7 bases and V 1 base, and 4 bases lay outside the gene matches. There are 14 residues in the CDR3. From germline, CDR1 is LGHNA and CDR2 YSLEER.

This chain uses TRBV6-1 with TRBJ1-2; TRBD1 might be the D (5 bases). CDR3 length: 15 amino acids. Trimming took off 2 bases at V and 6 bases at J, with 16 bases between the two ends. From germline, CDR1 is MNHNS and CDR2 SASEGT. The CDR3 nucleotides are TGTGCCAGCAGTGAAAACTCCCTGACAGTAGATGGCTACACCTTC. Amino acids: CASSENSLTVDGYTF.

CDR3 residues: CAISPGQGDYTF. CDR3 DNA sequence: TGTGCCATCAGTCCGGGACAGGGAGACTACACCTTC. The gene calls are TRBV10-3 and TRBJ1-2; 9 bases agree with TRBD1. CDR3 size: 12 residues. Germline trimming cut 5 bases from V and 10 bases from J; bases unmatched to any gene: 5. The germline gives CDR1 ENHRY, CDR2 SYGVKD.

The chain is built from TRBV30 and TRBJ2-3, with TRBD1 as a possible D gene (6 bases). The CDR3 runs to 13 residues. From germline, CDR1 is GTSNPN and CDR2 SVGIG (reference sequence). Trimming cost V 0 bases and J 6 bases, with 10 bases left between them. CDR3 in amino acids: CAWSVQGSDTQYF. CDR3 DNA: TGTGCCTGGAGTGTACAGGGATCGGATACGCAGTATTTT. The full variable domain, its missing parts supplied by reference TRBV30 and TRBJ2-3, is SQTIHQWPATLVQPVGSPLSLECTVEGTSNPNLYWYRQAAGRGLQLLFYSVGIGQISSEVPQNLSASRPQDRQFILSSKKLLLSDSGFYLCAWSVQGSDTQYFGPGTRLTVL.

The V call is TRBV7-9, the J call TRBJ2-7, with D hard to call. Germline V gene sequence: CDR1 SEHNR, CDR2 FQNEAQ (reference sequence). Trimming pared 5 bases from V and 1 base from J, leaving 12 bases between. This CDR3 has 14 amino acids. CDR3 DNA: TGTGCCAGCAGCCTGCTTGGGGATTCCTACGAGCAGTACTTC. This codes for CASSLLGDSYEQYF.

J is TRBJ2-2 and V is TRBV15, with 7 bases lining up with TRBD1. J gave up 1 base and V 2 bases, and 7 bases lay outside the gene matches. The length of the CDR3 is 17 residues. Germline V gene lookup returns CDR1 LNHNV and CDR2 YYDKDF (reference sequence). The CDR3 loop is CATSRPFRDRNTGELFF. The CDR3 bases are TGTGCCACCAGCAGACCATTCCGGGACAGGAACACCGGGGAGCTGTTTTTT. The variable domain in full, completed from reference TRBV15 and TRBJ2-2, reads DAMVIQNPRYQVTQFGKPVTLSCSQTLNHNVMYWYQQKSSQAPKLLFHYYDKDFNNEADTPDNFQSRRPNTSFCFLDIRSPGLGDTAMYLCATSRPFRDRNTGELFFGEGSRLTVL.

The gene calls are TRBV5-4 and TRBJ1-2, with 9 positions matching TRBD1. Per germline, CDR1 SGHNT and CDR2 YYREEE (reference sequence). Germline trimming cut 4 bases from V and 2 bases from J; bases unmatched to any gene: 12. The CDR3 consists of 17 residues. This chain's CDR3 is CASSPMDPGQGNYGYTF. Written as DNA, the CDR3 is TGTGCCAGCAGCCCAATGGATCCGGGACAGGGAAACTATGGCTACACCTTC.

On this clone: Just one base apart from a much larger clone, this may be a read error. This sample includes further DNA sequences coding for the same CDR3. This chain connects TRBV29-1 to TRBJ1-2; D is ambiguous. V gave up 3 bases and J gave up 5 bases, with 4 bases separating them. Germline loops: CDR1 SQVTM, CDR2 ANQGSEA. The CDR3 covers 10 residues. For the CDR3, the DNA is TGCAGCGTTGATCTATATGGCTACACCTTC. It yields the protein CSVDLYGYTF.

The chain recombines TRBV4-3 with TRBJ2-2, with TRBD2 as a possible D gene (6 bases). Trimming shortened V by 2 bases and J by 5 bases, and 18 bases separated the two germline ends. This CDR3 is built from 17 residues. CDR1 and CDR2 from the germline V gene are LGHNA and YSLEER. The DNA for the CDR3 is TGCGCCAGCAGCCAAATGGGTCCCGGGAGACGTACCGGGGAGCTGTTTTTT. Its translation is CASSQMGPGRRTGELFF.

This clone is a singleton in its sample. J is TRBJ2-1 and V is TRBV1; TRBD2, the D gene given by the table, was not confirmed from the DNA. TRBV1 corresponds to a pseudogene. The CDR3 runs to 16 residues. In nucleotides, the CDR3 is TGCACCAGCAGCCTGCCGGGACTTAGCTCCTACAATGAGCAGTTCTTC. This translates into CTSSLPGLSSYNEQFF.

The sample holds one count of this clone. J is TRBJ2-5 and V is TRBV18; D may be TRBD1 or TRBD2 (5 bases each). CDR3 length: 13 amino acids. CDR1 and CDR2 (germline): KGHSH, LQKENI. V dropped 8 bases and J dropped 5 bases, with 15 bases sitting between them. As DNA, the CDR3 is TGTGCCAGCCGTGGACCGGGGACGGAGACCCAGTACTTC. Residues: CASRGPGTETQYF.

Worth noting for this clone: Other DNA sequences in the sample encode the same CDR3. The J gene is TRBJ1-5, the V gene TRBV28; maybe TRBD1 (5 bases). This CDR3 comprises 12 residues. V dropped 11 bases and J dropped 1 base, with 9 bases sitting between them. Germline V gives CDR1 MDHEN, CDR2 SYDVKM. CDR3 sequence: CASKGSNQPQHF. The CDR3 DNA sequence: TGTGCCTCCAAGGGGAGCAATCAGCCCCAGCATTTT.

Of note for this clone: Other nucleotide sequences from this sample produce the same CDR3. V gene TRBV9 combines with J gene TRBJ2-1; the match to TRBD2 covers 11 bases. The CDR3 length is 16 residues. V was clipped by 3 bases and J by 4 bases; unmatched bases: 6. The germline V gene encodes CDR1 SGDLS and CDR2 YYNGEE. The CDR3 nucleotides are TGTGCCAGCAGCGCCACCGGGACTAGCGGATACAATGAGCAGTTCTTC. Its translation: CASSATGTSGYNEQFF.